This TCR beta chain was observed in a study of T cell responses to AZD1222 COVID-19 vaccine. Study-wide results and limits: Among those given AZD1222, only five or six were seropositive at baseline.

Germline loops: CDR1 SGHVS, CDR2 FNYEAQ. This CDR3 has 13 residues. V lost 5 bases to trimming and J lost 1 base, with 8 bases between them. TCRdb keeps only in-frame clones here, not all; method: immunoSEQ multiplex PCR. The sample lists approximately 110,000 clones; around nine tenths were seen once. With regard to this clone: Its target is unknown.

Sequencing was performed on peripheral blood, taken on day 0 of AZD1222 vaccination. This receptor was identified in an adult in good health. The chain links TRBV7-6 to TRBJ1-1; D is ambiguous. CDR3: CASSGQQNTEAFF. The CDR3 coding sequence is TGTGCCAGCAGCGGCCAGCAGAACACTGAAGCTTTCTTT.